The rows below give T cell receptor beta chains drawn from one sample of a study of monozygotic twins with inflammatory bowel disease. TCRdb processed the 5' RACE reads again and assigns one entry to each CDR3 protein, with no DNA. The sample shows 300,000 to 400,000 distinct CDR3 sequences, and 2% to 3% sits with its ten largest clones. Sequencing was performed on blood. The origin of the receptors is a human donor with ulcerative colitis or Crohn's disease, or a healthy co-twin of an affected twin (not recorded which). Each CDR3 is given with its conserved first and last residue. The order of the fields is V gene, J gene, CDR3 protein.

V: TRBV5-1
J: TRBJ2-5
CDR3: CASSPRTADRSETQYF

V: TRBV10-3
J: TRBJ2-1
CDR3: CAIRLGTQDYNEQFF

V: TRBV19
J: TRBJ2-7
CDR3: CASSTQTATYEQYF

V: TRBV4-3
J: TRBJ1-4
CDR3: CASSQDPNEKLFF

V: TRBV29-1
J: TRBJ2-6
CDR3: CSVLGSGANVLTF

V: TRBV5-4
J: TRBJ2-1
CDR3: CASSLDGLSYSYNEQFF

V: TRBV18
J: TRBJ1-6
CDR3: CASSPRRYNSPLHF

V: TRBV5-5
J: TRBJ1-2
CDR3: CASSSPTPPGGYTF

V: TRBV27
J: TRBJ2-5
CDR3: CASSSQIAGGGETQYF

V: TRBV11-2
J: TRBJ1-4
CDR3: CASRPGLTLRGYNEKLFF

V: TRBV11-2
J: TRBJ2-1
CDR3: CASSLGNLAISSYNEQFF

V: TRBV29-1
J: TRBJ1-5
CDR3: CSVEAGQNQPQHF

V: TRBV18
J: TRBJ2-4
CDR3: CASSPGQGISGDIQYF

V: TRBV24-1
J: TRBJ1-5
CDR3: CATSPTGTGDLCNQPQHF

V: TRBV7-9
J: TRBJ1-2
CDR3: CASSLNIRQGGDYGYTF

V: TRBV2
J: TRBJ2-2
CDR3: CASMAGGPAGELFF

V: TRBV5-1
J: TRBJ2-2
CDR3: CASSLGGGELFF

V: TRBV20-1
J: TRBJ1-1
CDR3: CSARFTGNTEAFF

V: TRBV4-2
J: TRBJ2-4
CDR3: CASSPTRDRGLSYF

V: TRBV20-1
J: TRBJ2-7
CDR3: CSATSGEAMGQYF

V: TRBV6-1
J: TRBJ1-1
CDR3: CASSILSENTEAFF

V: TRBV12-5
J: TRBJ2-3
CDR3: CASGLVEDSTDTQYF

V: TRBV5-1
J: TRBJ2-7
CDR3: CASSLVSSGATYEQYF

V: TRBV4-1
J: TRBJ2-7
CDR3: CASSQDVGLARFYEQYF

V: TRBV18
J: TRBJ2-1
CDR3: CASSPGTSGSKWNNEQFF

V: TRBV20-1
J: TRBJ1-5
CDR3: CSARGPGGSNQPQHF

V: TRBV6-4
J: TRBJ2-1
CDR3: CASSASSGGYNEQFF

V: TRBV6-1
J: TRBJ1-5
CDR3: CASRGEGYNQPQHF

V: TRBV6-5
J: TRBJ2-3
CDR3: CASSYYLAASTDTQYF

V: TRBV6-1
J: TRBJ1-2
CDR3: CAHPGQANYGYTF

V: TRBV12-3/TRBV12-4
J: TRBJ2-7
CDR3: CASKPAGLMDHEQYF

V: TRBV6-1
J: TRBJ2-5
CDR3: CASTIRLGETQYF

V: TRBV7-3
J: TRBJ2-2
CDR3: CASSLTAGSYTGELFF

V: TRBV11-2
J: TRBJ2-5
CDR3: CASSLAQVDLQETQYF

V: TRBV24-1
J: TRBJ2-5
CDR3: CATSDPARGRLKETQYF

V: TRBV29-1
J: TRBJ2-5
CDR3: CSVETGGWETQYF

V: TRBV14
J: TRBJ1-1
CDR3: CASSQVGTGLAEAFF

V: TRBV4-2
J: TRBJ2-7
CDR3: CASSQTGGRYEQYF

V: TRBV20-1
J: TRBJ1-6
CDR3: CSAKPHSPGGDSPLHF

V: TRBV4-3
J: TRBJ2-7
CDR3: CASSQGGEGAYEQYF

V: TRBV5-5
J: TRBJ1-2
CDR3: CASSFGTGDGYTF

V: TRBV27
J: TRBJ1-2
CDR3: CASTYGAGGNYGYTF

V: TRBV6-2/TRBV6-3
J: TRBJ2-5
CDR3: CASSQRGDTTQETQYF

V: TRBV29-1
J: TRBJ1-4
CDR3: CSVRRQGREKLFF

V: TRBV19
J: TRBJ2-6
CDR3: CASSGDRGSGANVLTF

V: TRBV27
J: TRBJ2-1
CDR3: CASSLSRGSNEQFF

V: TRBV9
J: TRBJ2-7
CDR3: CASSPGQGWGSYEQYF

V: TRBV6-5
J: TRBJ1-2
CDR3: CASSYPGSTIYGYTF

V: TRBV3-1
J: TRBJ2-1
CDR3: CASSQRGLAGGSSYNEQFF

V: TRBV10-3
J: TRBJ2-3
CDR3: CATEAGLAGGASTDTQYF

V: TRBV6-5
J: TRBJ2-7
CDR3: CASSYSNRARKYF

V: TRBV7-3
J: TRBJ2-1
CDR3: CASSSSREFNEQFF

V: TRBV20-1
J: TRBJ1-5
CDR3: CSARPTGVNQPQHF

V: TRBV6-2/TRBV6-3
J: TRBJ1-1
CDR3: CAGRGRNTEAFF